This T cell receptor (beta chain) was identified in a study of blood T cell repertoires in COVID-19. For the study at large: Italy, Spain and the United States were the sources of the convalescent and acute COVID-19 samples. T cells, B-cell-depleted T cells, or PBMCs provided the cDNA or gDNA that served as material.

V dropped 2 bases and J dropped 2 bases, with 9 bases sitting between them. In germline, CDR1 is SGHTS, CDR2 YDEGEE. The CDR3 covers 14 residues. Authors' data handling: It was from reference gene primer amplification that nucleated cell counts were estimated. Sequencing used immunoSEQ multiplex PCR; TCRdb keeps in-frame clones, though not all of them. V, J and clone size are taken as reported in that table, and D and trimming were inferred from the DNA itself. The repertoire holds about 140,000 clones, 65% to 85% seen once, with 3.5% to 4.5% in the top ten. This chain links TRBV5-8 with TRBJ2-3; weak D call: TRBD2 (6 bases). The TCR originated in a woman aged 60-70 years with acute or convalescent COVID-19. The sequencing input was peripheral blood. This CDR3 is CASSFSGPTDTQYF. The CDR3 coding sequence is TGTGCCAGCAGCTTTAGCGGCCCCACAGATACGCAGTATTTT.